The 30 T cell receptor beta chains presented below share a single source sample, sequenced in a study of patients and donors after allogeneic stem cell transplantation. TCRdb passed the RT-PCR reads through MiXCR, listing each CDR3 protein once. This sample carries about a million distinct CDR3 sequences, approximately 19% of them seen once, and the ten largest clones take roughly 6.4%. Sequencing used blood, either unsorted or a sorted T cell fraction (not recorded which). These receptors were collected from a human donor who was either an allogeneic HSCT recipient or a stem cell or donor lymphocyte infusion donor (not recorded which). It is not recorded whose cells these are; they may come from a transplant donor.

The DNA for the CDR3 is TGTGCCAGCAGTTACTCGTTGGGGACAGAAGAGACCCAGTACTTC. It yields the protein CASSYSLGTEETQYF. The J gene is TRBJ2-5, the V gene TRBV6-5; 7 nucleotides align to TRBD1. Trimming cost V 0 bases and J 3 bases; bases outside gene matches: 4. CDR1 and CDR2 from the germline V gene are MNHEY and SVGAGI. This CDR3 comprises 15 residues.

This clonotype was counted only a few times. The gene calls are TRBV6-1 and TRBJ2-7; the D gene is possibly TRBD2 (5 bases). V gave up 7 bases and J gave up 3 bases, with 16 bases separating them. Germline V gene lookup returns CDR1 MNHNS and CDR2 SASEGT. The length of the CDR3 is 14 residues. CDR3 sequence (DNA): TGTGCCAGCATCTCCGGGGTCTCCTTCTACGAGCAGTACTTC. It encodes CASISGVSFYEQYF.

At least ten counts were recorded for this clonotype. Here the CDR3 DNA reads TGTGCCAGCAGTTTGGCACTAGGAACCCCCTACAATGAGCAGTTCTTC. Translated, it gives CASSLALGTPYNEQFF. This chain uses TRBV12-3 or TRBV12-4 with TRBJ2-1; TRBD2 is a possible D gene (5 bases). Trimming shortened V by 3 bases and J by 2 bases, and 14 bases separated the two germline ends. The CDR3 spans 16 residues.

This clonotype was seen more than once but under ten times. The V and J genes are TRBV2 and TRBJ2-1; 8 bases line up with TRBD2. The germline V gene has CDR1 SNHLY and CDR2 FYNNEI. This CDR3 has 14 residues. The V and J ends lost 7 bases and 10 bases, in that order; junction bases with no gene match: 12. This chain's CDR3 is CASTGLAFLGEQFF. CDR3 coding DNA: TGTGCCAGCACAGGACTAGCATTTTTAGGGGAGCAGTTCTTC.

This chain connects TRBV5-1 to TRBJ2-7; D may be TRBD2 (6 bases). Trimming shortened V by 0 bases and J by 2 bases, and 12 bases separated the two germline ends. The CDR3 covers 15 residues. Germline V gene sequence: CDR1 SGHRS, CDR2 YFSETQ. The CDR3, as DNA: TGCGCCAGCAGCTTGGAGGTTAGCGGCCCCTACGAGCAGTACTTC. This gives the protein CASSLEVSGPYEQYF.

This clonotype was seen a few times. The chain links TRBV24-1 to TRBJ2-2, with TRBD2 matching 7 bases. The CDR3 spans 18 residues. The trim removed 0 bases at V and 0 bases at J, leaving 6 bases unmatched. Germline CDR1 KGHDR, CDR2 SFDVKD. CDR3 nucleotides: TGTGCCACCAGTGATTTGATGGGGGAGGGCCCGAACACCGGGGAGCTGTTTTTT. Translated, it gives CATSDLMGEGPNTGELFF.

CDR3 coding DNA: TGTGCCAGCATTGGTGAGACCTACGAGCAGTACTTC. This encodes CASIGETYEQYF. The chain combines TRBV2 with TRBJ2-7; D not resolved. This CDR3 region has 12 residues. In germline, CDR1 is SNHLY, CDR2 FYNNEI. The V end lost 7 bases, the J end lost 2 bases, and 9 bases lay between the germline ends.

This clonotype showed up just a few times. CDR3 nucleotides: TGTGCCAGCAGCTTACCCCGGACAGGGGGAGAGACCCAGTACTTC. Its protein product is CASSLPRTGGETQYF. The V and J genes are TRBV7-9 and TRBJ2-5; 10 bases agree with TRBD1. CDR3 length equals 15 residues. The germline CDR1 and CDR2 sequences are SEHNR and FQNEAQ (reference sequence). J lost 4 bases, V lost 2 bases, and 4 bases had no gene match.

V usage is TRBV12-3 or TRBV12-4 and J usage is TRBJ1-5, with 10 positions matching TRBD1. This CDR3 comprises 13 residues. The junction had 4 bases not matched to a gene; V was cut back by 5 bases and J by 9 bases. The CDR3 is CASSTTGGPPQHF. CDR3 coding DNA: TGTGCCAGCAGTACGACAGGGGGCCCGCCCCAGCATTTT.

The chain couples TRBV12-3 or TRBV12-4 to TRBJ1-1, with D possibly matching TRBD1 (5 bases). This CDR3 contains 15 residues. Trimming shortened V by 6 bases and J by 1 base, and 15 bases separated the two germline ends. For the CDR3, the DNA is TGTGCCAGCAGGGCACAAGACGGACAGAACACTGAAGCTTTCTTT. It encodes CASRAQDGQNTEAFF.

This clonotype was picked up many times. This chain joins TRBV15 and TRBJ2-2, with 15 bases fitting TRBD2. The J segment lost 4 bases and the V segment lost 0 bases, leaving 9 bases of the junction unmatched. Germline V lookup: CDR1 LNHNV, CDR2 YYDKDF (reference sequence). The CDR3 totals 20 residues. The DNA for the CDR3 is TGTGCCACCAGCAGAGACCCGAGGACTAGCGGGAGGGTAGGCACCGGGGAGCTGTTTTTT. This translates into CATSRDPRTSGRVGTGELFF.

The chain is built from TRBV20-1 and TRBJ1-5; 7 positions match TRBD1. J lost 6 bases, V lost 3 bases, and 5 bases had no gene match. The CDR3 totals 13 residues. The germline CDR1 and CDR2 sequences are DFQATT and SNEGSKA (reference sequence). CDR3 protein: CSASQGGSQPQHF. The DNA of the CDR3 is TGCAGTGCTAGTCAAGGGGGCAGTCAGCCCCAGCATTTT.

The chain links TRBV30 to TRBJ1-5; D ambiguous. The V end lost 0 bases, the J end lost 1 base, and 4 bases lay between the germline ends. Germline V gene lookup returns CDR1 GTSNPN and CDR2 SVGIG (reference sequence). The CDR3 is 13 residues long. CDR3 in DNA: TGTGCCTGGAGTGTCCAGAGCAATCAGCCCCAGCATTTT. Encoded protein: CAWSVQSNQPQHF.

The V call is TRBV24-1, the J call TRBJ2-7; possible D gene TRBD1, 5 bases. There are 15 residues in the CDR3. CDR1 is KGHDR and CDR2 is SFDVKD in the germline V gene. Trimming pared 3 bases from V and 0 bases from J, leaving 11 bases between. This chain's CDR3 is CATSDPRELSYEQYF. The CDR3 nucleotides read TGTGCCACCAGTGATCCCAGGGAACTCTCCTACGAGCAGTACTTC.

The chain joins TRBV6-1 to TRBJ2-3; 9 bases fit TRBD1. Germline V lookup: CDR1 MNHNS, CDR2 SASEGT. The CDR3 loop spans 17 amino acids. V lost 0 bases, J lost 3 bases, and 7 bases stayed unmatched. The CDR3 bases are TGTGCCAGCAGTGAAGCGCTCGGGACAGGGAAAACAGATACGCAGTATTTT. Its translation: CASSEALGTGKTDTQYF.

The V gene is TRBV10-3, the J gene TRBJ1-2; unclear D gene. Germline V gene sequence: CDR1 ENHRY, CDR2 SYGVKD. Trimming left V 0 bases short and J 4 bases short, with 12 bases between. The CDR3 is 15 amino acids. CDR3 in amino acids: CAISESGISTYGYTF. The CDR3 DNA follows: TGTGCCATCAGTGAGTCAGGCATATCAACCTATGGCTACACCTTC.

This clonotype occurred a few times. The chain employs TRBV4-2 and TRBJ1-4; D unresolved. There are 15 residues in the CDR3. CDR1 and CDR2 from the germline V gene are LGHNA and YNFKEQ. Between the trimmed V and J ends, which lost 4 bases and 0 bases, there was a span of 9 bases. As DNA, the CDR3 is TGTGCCAGCAGCCGCCGTCTGGCAACTAATGAAAAACTGTTTTTT. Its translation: CASSRRLATNEKLFF.

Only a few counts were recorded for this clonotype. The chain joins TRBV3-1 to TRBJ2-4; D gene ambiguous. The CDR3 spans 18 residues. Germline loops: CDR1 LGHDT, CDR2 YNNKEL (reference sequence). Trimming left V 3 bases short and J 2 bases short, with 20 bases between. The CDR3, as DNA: TGTGCCAGCAGCCAGGGTGGGGTTTGGGTTAGGACCAAAAACATTCAGTACTTC. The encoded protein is CASSQGGVWVRTKNIQYF.

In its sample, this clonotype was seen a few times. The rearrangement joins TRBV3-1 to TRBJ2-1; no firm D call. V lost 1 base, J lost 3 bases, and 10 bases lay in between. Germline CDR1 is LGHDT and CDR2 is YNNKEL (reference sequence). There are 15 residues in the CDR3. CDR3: CASSQVSVSYNEQFF. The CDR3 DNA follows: TGTGCCAGCAGCCAAGTGAGTGTTAGCTACAATGAGCAGTTCTTC.

CDR3 bases: TGCGCCAGCAGGTCGACGGGGCCAAGCCAAGAGACCCAGTACTTC. This encodes CASRSTGPSQETQYF. This sequence joins TRBV5-1 and TRBJ2-5, with D tentatively TRBD1 or TRBD2 (5 bases each). In germline, CDR1 is SGHRS, CDR2 YFSETQ. The CDR3 is 15 residues long. V lost 5 bases, J lost 1 base, and 15 bases lay in between.

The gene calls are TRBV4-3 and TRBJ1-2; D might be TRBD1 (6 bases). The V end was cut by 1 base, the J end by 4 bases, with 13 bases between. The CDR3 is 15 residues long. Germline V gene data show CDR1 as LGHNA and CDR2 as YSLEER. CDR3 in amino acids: CASSQGTVVLYGYTF. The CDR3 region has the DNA TGCGCCAGCAGCCAAGGGACAGTTGTTCTCTATGGCTACACCTTC.

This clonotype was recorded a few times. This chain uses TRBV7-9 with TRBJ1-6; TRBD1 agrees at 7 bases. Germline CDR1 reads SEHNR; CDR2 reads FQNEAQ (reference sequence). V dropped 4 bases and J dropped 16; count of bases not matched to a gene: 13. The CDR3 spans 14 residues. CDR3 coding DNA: TGTGCCAGCAGCTCCCGGGACAGAAGCGCAGGACTCCACTTT. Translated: CASSSRDRSAGLHF.

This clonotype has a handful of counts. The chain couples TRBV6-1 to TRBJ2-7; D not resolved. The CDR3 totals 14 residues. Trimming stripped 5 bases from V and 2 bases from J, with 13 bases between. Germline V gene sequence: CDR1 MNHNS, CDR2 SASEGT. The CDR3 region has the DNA TGTGCCAGCAGTCTGGGATTCGGTCCCTACGAGCAGTACTTC. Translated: CASSLGFGPYEQYF.

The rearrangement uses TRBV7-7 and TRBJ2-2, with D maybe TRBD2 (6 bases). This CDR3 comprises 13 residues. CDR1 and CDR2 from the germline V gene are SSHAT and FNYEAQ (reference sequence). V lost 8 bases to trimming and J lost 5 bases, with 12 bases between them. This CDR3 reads CASAPLATGELFF. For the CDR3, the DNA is TGTGCCAGCGCACCTCTAGCGACCGGGGAGCTGTTTTTT.

The CDR3 reads CASSEALGSHNEQFF. CDR3 DNA sequence: TGTGCCAGCAGTGAAGCGCTTGGCAGCCACAATGAGCAGTTCTTC. The J gene is TRBJ2-1, the V gene TRBV2; D uncertain. V shed 0 bases and J shed 5 bases, with 11 bases lying between them. This CDR3 comprises 15 residues. The V gene's germline CDR1 is SNHLY and CDR2 FYNNEI.

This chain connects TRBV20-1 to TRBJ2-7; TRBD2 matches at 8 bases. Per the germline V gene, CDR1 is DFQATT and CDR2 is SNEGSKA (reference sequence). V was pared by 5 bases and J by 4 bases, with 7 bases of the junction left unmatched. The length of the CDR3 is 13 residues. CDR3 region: CSAGAGEQYEQYF. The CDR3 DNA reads TGCAGTGCTGGAGCGGGGGAGCAATACGAGCAGTACTTC.

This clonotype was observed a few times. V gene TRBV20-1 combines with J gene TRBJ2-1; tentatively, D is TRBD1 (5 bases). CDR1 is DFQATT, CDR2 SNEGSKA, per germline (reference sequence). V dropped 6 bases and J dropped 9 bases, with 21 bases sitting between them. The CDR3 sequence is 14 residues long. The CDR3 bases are TGCAGTGCCCCTACGACAGCTACTTCGGGTGAGCAGTTCTTC. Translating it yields CSAPTTATSGEQFF.

The CDR3 loop reads CAISKTNRFSTEKLFF. CDR3 DNA sequence: TGTGCCATCAGCAAGACCAACAGGTTTAGCACTGAAAAACTGTTTTTT. The J gene is TRBJ1-4, the V gene TRBV10-3, with D possibly TRBD1 on 5 matching bases. Germline V lookup: CDR1 ENHRY, CDR2 SYGVKD. The CDR3 covers 16 residues. V shed 6 bases and J shed 7 bases, with 21 bases lying between them.

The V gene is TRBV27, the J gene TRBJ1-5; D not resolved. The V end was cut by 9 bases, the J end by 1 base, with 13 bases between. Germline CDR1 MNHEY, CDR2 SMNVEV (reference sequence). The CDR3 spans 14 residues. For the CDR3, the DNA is TGTGCCAGTGGAGGAGTGCTAAGCAATCAGCCCCAGCATTTT. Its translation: CASGGVLSNQPQHF.

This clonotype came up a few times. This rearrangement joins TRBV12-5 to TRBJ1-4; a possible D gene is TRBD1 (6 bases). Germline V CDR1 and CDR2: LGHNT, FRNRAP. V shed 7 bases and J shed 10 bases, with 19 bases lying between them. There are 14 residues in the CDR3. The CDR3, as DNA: TGTGCTAGTGCTCCTACCACAGGGTCTGGAAAACTGTTTTTT. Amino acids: CASAPTTGSGKLFF.